The next 31 T cell receptor beta chains were all read from a single sample in a study of CXCR3-negative and CXCR3-positive naive CD8 T cells. Overall study results and limits: TRB CDR3 hydrophobicity was greater in CXCR3-positive naive cells than in CXCR3-negative naive cells.

Antigens of these TCRs are unknown. The authors made the TRB cDNA libraries by 5' RACE using UMI labels. TCRdb reprocessed the 5' RACE reads and reports one entry per CDR3 protein, with no DNA. This table lists approximately 5,000 distinct CDR3 sequences. Material: naive CXCR3+ CD8+ T cells from blood. Subset in this sample: CD45RO-CCR7+CD27+CD95- naive CD8+ T cells expressing CXCR3 (TNR3+). The receptors were gathered from a human donor in good health. Some clones in this sample may be carry-over from other donors' samples.

V gene TRBV11-2 combines with J gene TRBJ2-5. This CDR3 region has 11 residues. The V gene's germline CDR1 is SGHAT and CDR2 FQNNGV. The CDR3 loop is CASSYGETQYF.

The chain has TRBV9 and TRBJ2-7. Germline CDR1 SGDLS, CDR2 YYNGEE. CDR3 length: 13 residues. The CDR3 is CASSVEAPYEQYF.

This clonotype is called medium-sized (0.01 to 0.1%) based on its frequency. This chain connects TRBV7-9 to TRBJ1-1; the TRBD1 assignment by TCRdb is unverifiable without DNA. The V gene's germline CDR1 is SEHNR and CDR2 FQNEAQ (reference sequence). CDR3 length equals 13 residues. Here the CDR3 reads CASSLALSGEAFF. Combining the CDR3 with reference TRBV7-9 and TRBJ1-1 gives the whole variable domain DTGVSQNPRHKITKRGQNVTFRCDPISEHNRLYWYRQTLGQGPEFLTYFQNEAQLEKSRLLSDRFSAERPKGSFSTLEIQRTEQGDSAMYLCASSLALSGEAFFGQGTRLTVV.

This sequence joins TRBV29-1 and TRBJ1-1. CDR3 length equals 14 residues. Germline V gene data show CDR1 as SQVTM and CDR2 as ANQGSEA. This CDR3 is CSVDLAGLLTEAFF.

Measured by frequency, this clonotype is medium-sized. V and J are TRBV29-1 and TRBJ2-3. CDR3 length: 13 residues. Germline V gene sequence: CDR1 SQVTM, CDR2 ANQGSEA. CDR3 in amino acids: CSVDSESTDTQYF.

This chain connects TRBV6-6 to TRBJ2-3. CDR1 and CDR2 from the germline V gene are MNHNY and SVGAGI (reference sequence). The CDR3 sequence is 16 residues long. This CDR3 is CASSYLVAASTDTQYF.

This clonotype is identified as medium-sized from frequency. V is TRBV7-8 and J is TRBJ2-1; TCRdb proposes TRBD2, but this gene call is untestable without DNA. The CDR3 runs to 14 residues. In germline, CDR1 is SGHVS, CDR2 FQNEAQ. The CDR3 is CASSLDTSGSRQFF.

V gene TRBV6-5 combines with J gene TRBJ2-4; the TRBD1 assignment by TCRdb is unverifiable without DNA. The CDR3 has 14 residues. Germline V gene sequence: CDR1 MNHEY, CDR2 SVGAGI. CDR3 region: CASSPGIAKNIQYF.

This rearrangement joins TRBV5-1 to TRBJ1-6; TCRdb indicates TRBD1, and absent DNA this call remains unverified. CDR3 length: 14 amino acids. Germline V gene data show CDR1 as SGHRS and CDR2 as YFSETQ. CDR3 protein: CASSLGTDNSPLHF.

The V and J genes are TRBV7-2 and TRBJ1-1; TCRdb's D call of TRBD1 is untestable without DNA. CDR1 and CDR2 (germline): SGHTA, FQGNSA. The CDR3 is 15 amino acids. CDR3 residues: CASSLLTGVNTEAFF.

This chain links TRBV27 with TRBJ1-5. This CDR3 spans 15 amino acids. CDR1 MNHEY and CDR2 SMNVEV come from the germline V gene (reference sequence). CDR3 sequence: CASSFSGMGNQPQHF.

The rearrangement uses TRBV29-1 and TRBJ2-1; the TRBD1 assignment by TCRdb is unverifiable without DNA. Germline CDR1 and CDR2: SQVTM and ANQGSEA. The CDR3 spans 14 residues. This chain's CDR3 is CSAPGVPTYNEQFF.

CDR3 in amino acids: CSVETGDNEQFF. The J gene is TRBJ2-1, the V gene TRBV29-1; TCRdb outputs TRBD1, but without DNA this stays unchecked. The V gene's germline CDR1 is SQVTM and CDR2 ANQGSEA. CDR3 length: 12 amino acids.

V and J are TRBV2 and TRBJ2-7; TCRdb names TRBD1, which stays unverified in the absence of DNA. Germline V gene lookup returns CDR1 SNHLY and CDR2 FYNNEI. This CDR3 is 15 amino acids long. CDR3 in amino acids: CASSEPGLGGYEQYF.

The V and J genes are TRBV6-6 and TRBJ2-3; TCRdb indicates TRBD2, and absent DNA this call remains unverified. CDR3 length: 15 amino acids. CDR1 is MNHNY and CDR2 is SVGAGI in the germline V gene (reference sequence). CDR3 residues: CASSYTSGSTDTQYF.

This clonotype registers large by frequency. The gene calls are TRBV19 and TRBJ1-2; TCRdb designates TRBD1, a call that cannot be tested without DNA. Germline values: CDR1 LNHDA, CDR2 SQIVND (reference sequence). The CDR3 is 13 residues long. Here the CDR3 reads CASSITGFYGYTF.

The chain has TRBV4-1 and TRBJ1-1; TCRdb calls TRBD1, which cannot be checked without DNA. Germline CDR1 reads MGHRA; CDR2 reads YSYEKL. CDR3 length equals 13 residues. CDR3 protein: CASSQVAGREAFF.

The gene calls are TRBV29-1 and TRBJ2-1; TCRdb designates TRBD1, a call that cannot be tested without DNA. This CDR3 comprises 16 residues. Germline V gives CDR1 SQVTM, CDR2 ANQGSEA. The CDR3 spells CSVDPLLNLGNNEQFF.

V usage is TRBV29-1 and J usage is TRBJ2-1; TCRdb names TRBD1, which stays unverified in the absence of DNA. The germline gives CDR1 SQVTM, CDR2 ANQGSEA. The CDR3 extends over 12 amino acids. This chain's CDR3 is CSVRPEANEQFF.

The gene calls are TRBV29-1 and TRBJ2-3; the TRBD1 assignment by TCRdb is unverifiable without DNA. Germline V CDR1 and CDR2: SQVTM, ANQGSEA. The CDR3 loop spans 16 amino acids. The CDR3: CSVEGGRGGLTDTQYF.

The chain links TRBV6-5 to TRBJ2-5. This CDR3 comprises 16 residues. In germline, CDR1 is MNHEY, CDR2 SVGAGI. CDR3 residues: CASSRGPLIGSETQYF.

The chain has TRBV12-3 or TRBV12-4 and TRBJ1-1; TCRdb's D call of TRBD1 is untestable without DNA. The CDR3 extends over 16 amino acids. CDR3 loop: CASSLFFGGMGTEAFF.

This chain joins TRBV4-2 and TRBJ1-4; without DNA, the TCRdb call of TRBD1 cannot be checked. The CDR3 loop spans 15 amino acids. From germline, CDR1 is LGHNA and CDR2 YNFKEQ. CDR3 sequence: CASSPRTGGNGKLFF.

Measured by frequency, this clonotype is medium-sized. The chain carries TRBV15 and TRBJ2-7; without DNA, the TCRdb call of TRBD2 cannot be checked. The CDR3 sequence is 14 residues long. CDR1 LNHNV and CDR2 YYDKDF come from the germline V gene (reference sequence). The CDR3 spells CATRLAGERREQYF.

Frequency places this clonotype as medium-sized (0.01 to 0.1%). The chain couples TRBV5-4 to TRBJ2-7. This CDR3 contains 12 residues. CDR1 SGHNT and CDR2 YYREEE come from the germline V gene (reference sequence). The CDR3 sequence: CASSSTINEQYF.

This chain connects TRBV28 to TRBJ2-1; TCRdb's D call, TRBD2, is unchecked because there is no DNA. The CDR3 contains 15 residues. CDR1 is MDHEN, CDR2 SYDVKM, per germline. CDR3 residues: CASRVGLAGYNEQFF.

This chain joins TRBV6-2 or TRBV6-3 and TRBJ2-1; TCRdb calls TRBD2, which cannot be checked without DNA. Germline V gene data show CDR1 as MNHEY and CDR2 as SVGEGT. This CDR3 contains 18 residues. The CDR3 here is CASSYRQAGGLSYNEQFF.

This clonotype is identified as medium-sized from frequency. J is TRBJ1-2 and V is TRBV12-3 or TRBV12-4. CDR3 length equals 16 residues. CDR3 in amino acids: CASSSIGDYLNYGYTF.

The V call is TRBV29-1, the J call TRBJ2-1; as DNA is missing, the TRBD2 call by TCRdb cannot be tested. The CDR3 covers 15 residues. Germline CDR1 reads SQVTM; CDR2 reads ANQGSEA. CDR3 region: CSVEELARESNEQFF.

The rearrangement links TRBV10-3 to TRBJ2-3. Looked up from germline, CDR1 is ENHRY and CDR2 is SYGVKD. The CDR3 covers 14 residues. CDR3 sequence reads: CAIRDRASTDTQYF.

This chain links TRBV29-1 with TRBJ2-2; TCRdb's D gene call, TRBD1, goes unchecked for lack of DNA. Per germline, CDR1 SQVTM and CDR2 ANQGSEA. The CDR3 spans 12 residues. This CDR3 is CSVVRENGELFF.